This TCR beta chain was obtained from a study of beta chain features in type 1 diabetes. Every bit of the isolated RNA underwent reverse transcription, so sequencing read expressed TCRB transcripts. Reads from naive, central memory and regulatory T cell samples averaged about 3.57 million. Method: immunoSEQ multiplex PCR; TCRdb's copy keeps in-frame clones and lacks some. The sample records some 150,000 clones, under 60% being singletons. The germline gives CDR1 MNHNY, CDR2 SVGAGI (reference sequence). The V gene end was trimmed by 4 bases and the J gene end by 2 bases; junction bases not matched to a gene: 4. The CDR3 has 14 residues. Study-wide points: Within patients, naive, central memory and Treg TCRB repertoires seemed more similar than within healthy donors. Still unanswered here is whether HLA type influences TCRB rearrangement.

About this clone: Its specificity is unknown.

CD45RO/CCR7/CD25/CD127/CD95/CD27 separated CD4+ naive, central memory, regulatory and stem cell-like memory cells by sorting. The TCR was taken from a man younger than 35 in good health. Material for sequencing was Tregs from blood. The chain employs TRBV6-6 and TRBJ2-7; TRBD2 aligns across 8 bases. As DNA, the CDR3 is TGTGCCAGCAGTTCACCGGGGGGGCCCTACGAGCAGTACTTC. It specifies CASSSPGGPYEQYF.